This T cell receptor (beta chain) is drawn from a study of blood T cell repertoires in COVID-19. Study-wide context: Sources were T cells, B-cell-depleted T cells, or PBMCs; the material itself was cDNA or gDNA.

This clone was found a few times. Profiling relied on immunoSEQ multiplex PCR, and the TCRdb table lists in-frame clones only, not all of them. The sample consists of roughly 60,000 clones, roughly nine tenths of them appearing once. From germline, CDR1 is LGHNA and CDR2 YNFKEQ. J was trimmed by 7 bases and V by 0 bases; bases with no gene match: 7. CDR3 length: 16 amino acids. The source is a human donor with acute or convalescent COVID-19. The donor label of this sample is uncertain. The sequenced sample consisted of peripheral blood. The V and J genes are TRBV4-2 and TRBJ1-5; TRBD1 matches at 9 bases. CDR3: CASSQDAGQGHQPQHF. CDR3 DNA sequence: TGTGCCAGCAGCCAAGATGCGGGACAGGGTCACCAGCCCCAGCATTTT.